This T cell receptor (beta chain) was profiled in a study of CD8 T cells in ankylosing spondylitis. TCRdb reprocessed the 5' RACE reads via MiXCR and lists one record per CDR3 protein. The sample contains 150,000 to 200,000 distinct CDR3 sequences, about 20% of which appear only once. The ends were cut back, 3 bases at V and 1 base at J, with 15 bases in the middle. The CDR3 consists of 15 residues. The germline gives CDR1 DFQATT, CDR2 SNEGSKA (reference sequence). As for this clonotype: Its antigen is not identified.

General observations from the study: Reports say disease-linked clones showed up significantly more in matched ankylosing spondylitis synovial fluid.

The clonotype was recovered from a male donor aged 10 to 30 with ankylosing spondylitis or in good health (not recorded which). This sequence joins TRBV20-1 and TRBJ1-1, with a weak D call TRBD1 (5 bases). The sequenced sample was blood, either unsorted or a sorted T cell fraction (not recorded which). The CDR3 spells CSASALPGKNTEAFF. CDR3 bases: TGCAGTGCTAGTGCTTTGCCAGGGAAGAACACTGAAGCTTTCTTT.